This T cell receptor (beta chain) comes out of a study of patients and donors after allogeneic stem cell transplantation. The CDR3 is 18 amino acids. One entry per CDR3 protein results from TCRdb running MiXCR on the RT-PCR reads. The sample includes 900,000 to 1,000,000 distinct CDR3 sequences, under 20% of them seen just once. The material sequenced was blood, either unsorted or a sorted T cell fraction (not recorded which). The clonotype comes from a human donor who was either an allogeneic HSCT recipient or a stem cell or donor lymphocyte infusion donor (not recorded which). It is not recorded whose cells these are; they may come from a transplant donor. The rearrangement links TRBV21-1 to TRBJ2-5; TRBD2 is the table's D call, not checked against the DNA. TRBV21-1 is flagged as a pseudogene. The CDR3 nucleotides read TGTGCCAGCAGCAAGATTCCATCGGAGGGAGGGACCCAAGAGACCCAGTACTTC. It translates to CASSKIPSEGGTQETQYF.